This T cell receptor beta chain was retrieved from a study of OX40 agonist ivuxolimab in advanced cancers. Whole-study context: Eligibility rules accepted prior anti-PD-1, anti-PD-L1 or anti-CTLA-4 therapy, and 40% had some. Points from the study as a whole: Clonal expansion among partial responders at 0.1-3.0 mg/kg ranked near the lowest. There were, on average, more expanded clones in CD8+ T cells than in CD4+.

About this clone: As yet, its antigen is unknown.

CDR3 length: 16 amino acids. CDR1 and CDR2 (germline): SEHNR, FQNEAQ (reference sequence). V was shortened by 4 bases and J by 3 bases, with 17 bases between the two germline ends. TCRdb's copy holds only in-frame clones and misses some; the assay was immunoSEQ multiplex PCR. This table holds about 2,100 clones, over 65% found once. This clonotype was sampled from an adult with an advanced solid tumor such as melanoma, head and neck, liver or kidney cancer. The chain couples TRBV7-9 to TRBJ2-3; D call uncertain. The material sequenced was CD4+ or CD8+ T cells sorted from blood, taken in a trial of the OX40 agonist ivuxolimab. The DNA for the CDR3 is TGTGCCAGCAGCTGGTCCGTCGGTGGGCGGACAGATACGCAGTATTTT. Its protein product is CASSWSVGGRTDTQYF.